One and the same sample provided the 10 T cell receptor beta chains below, sequenced in a study of blood T cell repertoires in COVID-19. Sequencing was performed with immunoSEQ multiplex PCR; in TCRdb, only in-frame clones are kept and a portion is missing. This table holds 310,000 or so clones, about 89% found once. Material: peripheral blood. The receptors shown here come from a woman in her 30s with COVID-19, enrolled during active disease.

The gene calls are TRBV27 and TRBJ2-3, with 8 bases fitting TRBD2. Germline V gives CDR1 MNHEY, CDR2 SMNVEV (reference sequence). Germline trimming cut 6 bases from V and 5 bases from J; bases unmatched to any gene: 10. CDR3 length: 15 residues. The CDR3 sequence is CASSDLSGRLDTQYF. The DNA of the CDR3 is TGTGCCAGCAGCGATCTAAGCGGGAGACTAGATACGCAGTATTTT.

In DNA, the CDR3 is TGTGCCAGCAGCGGCCCGGGATTGGGGTTTAATGAAAAACTGTTTTTT. Its translation: CASSGPGLGFNEKLFF. The J gene is TRBJ1-4, the V gene TRBV9; D remains unclear. The CDR3 covers 16 residues. Per the germline V gene, CDR1 is SGDLS and CDR2 is YYNGEE. The V and J ends lost 3 bases and 4 bases respectively, with 16 bases between them.

J is TRBJ1-1 and V is TRBV5-1, with D perhaps TRBD1 (6 bases). CDR1 SGHRS and CDR2 YFSETQ come from the germline V gene. CDR3 length: 15 amino acids. Trimming took 1 base from V and 1 from J, leaving 11 bases between them. The CDR3 DNA sequence: TGCGCCAGCAGCTTGTACGCAGGGGAGAACACTGAAGCTTTCTTT. This translates into CASSLYAGENTEAFF.

The chain employs TRBV5-6 and TRBJ1-5, with D perhaps matching TRBD1 (6 bases). Germline CDR1 SGHDT, CDR2 YYEEEE. Trimming left V 0 bases short and J 1 base short, with 8 bases between. This CDR3 is built from 15 residues. CDR3 amino acids: CASSLVQGSNQPQHF. Here the CDR3 DNA reads TGTGCCAGCAGCTTGGTGCAGGGGAGCAATCAGCCCCAGCATTTT.

This rearrangement joins TRBV6-5 to TRBJ2-1; D ambiguous. The V and J ends lost 6 bases and 4 bases respectively, with 7 bases between them. Germline V gives CDR1 MNHEY, CDR2 SVGAGI. The CDR3 sequence is 12 residues long. Written as DNA, the CDR3 is TGTGCCAGCAGGGCATCATACAATGAGCAGTTCTTC. Translating it yields CASRASYNEQFF.

The V and J genes are TRBV4-1 and TRBJ2-5; 14 bases match TRBD2. The V gene's germline CDR1 is MGHRA and CDR2 YSYEKL. This CDR3 comprises 19 residues. The V gene end was trimmed by 5 bases and the J gene end by 0 bases; junction bases not matched to a gene: 11. In DNA, the CDR3 is TGCGCCAGCAGCTCCCCCGGGACTAGCGGGAGCCTGTACCAAGAGACCCAGTACTTC. Translated: CASSSPGTSGSLYQETQYF.

CDR3 residues: CASSQRTGGDEKLFF. The CDR3 nucleotides read TGTGCCAGCAGCCAAAGGACAGGGGGCGATGAAAAACTGTTTTTT. The chain is built from TRBV3-1 (or the pseudogene TRBV3-2) and TRBJ1-4, with 11 bases aligning to TRBD1. The CDR3 contains 15 residues. In germline, CDR1 is LGHDT, CDR2 YNNKEL (reference sequence). V dropped 2 bases and J dropped 6; count of bases not matched to a gene: 2.

The chain uses TRBV7-9 and TRBJ2-1; 8 bases fit TRBD1. Germline-derived CDR1 and CDR2 are SEHNR and FQNEAQ (reference sequence). CDR3 length: 14 amino acids. V was clipped by 5 bases and J by 4 bases; unmatched bases: 4. For the CDR3, the DNA is TGTGCCAGCAGCCCAACAGGGGGATACAATGAGCAGTTCTTC. Translated, it gives CASSPTGGYNEQFF.

This clone has just one count. The V call is TRBV30, the J call TRBJ2-1; possible D gene TRBD1, 5 bases. The CDR3 loop spans 15 amino acids. Germline-derived CDR1 and CDR2 are GTSNPN and SVGIG (reference sequence). Trimming pared 2 bases from V and 5 bases from J, leaving 16 bases between. The CDR3 loop reads CAWSLTAPRHNEQFF. As DNA, the CDR3 is TGTGCCTGGAGTTTGACAGCTCCTCGGCACAATGAGCAGTTCTTC.

The CDR3 sequence is CASSRTGSNQPQHF. In nucleotides, the CDR3 is TGTGCCAGCAGCAGAACAGGGAGCAATCAGCCCCAGCATTTT. The V gene is TRBV27, the J gene TRBJ1-5; D perhaps matches TRBD1 (6 bases). V shed 6 bases and J shed 1 base, with 10 bases lying between them. CDR3 length equals 14 residues. Germline-derived CDR1 and CDR2 are MNHEY and SMNVEV (reference sequence).